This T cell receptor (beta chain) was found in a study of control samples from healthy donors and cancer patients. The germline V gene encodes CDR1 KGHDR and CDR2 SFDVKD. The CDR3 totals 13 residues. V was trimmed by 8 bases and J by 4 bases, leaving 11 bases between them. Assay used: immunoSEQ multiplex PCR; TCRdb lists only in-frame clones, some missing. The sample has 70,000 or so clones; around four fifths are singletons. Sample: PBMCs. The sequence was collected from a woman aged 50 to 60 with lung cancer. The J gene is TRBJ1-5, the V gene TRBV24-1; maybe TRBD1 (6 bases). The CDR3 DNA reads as TGTGCCACCAAACAGGGACCTAATCAGCCCCAGCATTTT. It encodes CATKQGPNQPQHF.